This TCR beta chain was recovered during a study of T cell responses to AZD1222 COVID-19 vaccine. Study conclusions and caveats: Baseline serology detected seropositivity in only six or seven AZD1222 recipients.

V lost 7 bases and J lost 6; bases outside the gene matches: 7. CDR1 and CDR2 from the germline V gene are SNHLY and FYNNEI. The CDR3 has 14 amino acids. A remark on this clone: What it recognizes is unknown.

Profiling relied on immunoSEQ multiplex PCR, and the TCRdb table lists in-frame clones only, not all of them. The table lists fewer than 150,000 clones, 80% to 90% of them singletons. The sequences come from peripheral blood, collected 28 days after the second AZD1222 dose. V usage is TRBV2 and J usage is TRBJ1-5; 9 bases align to TRBD1. This TCR came from an adult who received the AZD1222 COVID-19 vaccine. The CDR3 reads CASTPTGGGQPQHF. CDR3 nucleotides: TGTGCCAGCACCCCTACAGGGGGCGGTCAGCCCCAGCATTTT.